This T cell receptor (beta chain) came from a study of OX40 agonist ivuxolimab in advanced cancers. Libraries were prepared by immunoSEQ multiplex PCR; TCRdb keeps only in-frame clonotypes and omits some of them. The sample gives about 45,000 clones, about 89% of which show up once; 13% is in the top ten. The study sampled blood at baseline, cycle 4 day 1, and cycle 7 day 1. CDR1 is SNHLY and CDR2 is FYNNEI in the germline V gene. With V trimmed by 6 bases and J by 2 bases, 15 bases remained unmatched. There are 17 residues in the CDR3. Material: CD4+ or CD8+ T cells sorted from blood, obtained in a trial of the OX40 agonist ivuxolimab. The J gene is TRBJ1-1, the V gene TRBV2, with 7 bases lining up with TRBD1. The clonotype originates from an adult with an advanced solid tumor such as melanoma, head and neck, liver or kidney cancer. CDR3 amino acids: CASRETRGLGLNTEAFF. The CDR3 DNA reads as TGTGCCAGCAGGGAAACCAGGGGGTTGGGTTTAAACACTGAAGCTTTCTTT.